Below, 24 T cell receptor beta chains from the same sample are listed, as sequenced in a study of PD-1 blockade in classical Hodgkin lymphoma (dated by TCRdb to about 2020). The sample's time point label, in plain terms: cycle 4 day 1 (C4D1), after six to seven weeks of nivolumab. Every trial patient had relapsed following autologous stem cell transplantation, and prior brentuximab vedotin exposure was what differed among cohorts A, B and C. CD4+ T cells were purified from thawed PBMCs by magnetic negative selection with a Miltenyi CD4+ T cell isolation kit. The protocol used for the library was the immunoSEQ multiplex PCR assay. What TCRdb holds here is the immuneACCESS table cut down to in-frame rearrangements. Part of the clones is not present; checked against another copy, under half of the missing clones reflect an unresolved V gene, and the others are unexplained. Here the sample has approximately 9,000 clones; roughly 88% occur a single time. Together, the top ten hold 1.5% of the sample.

Sample: CD4+ T cells from blood, taken before the fourth cycle of nivolumab. Source of these receptors: a human donor with classical Hodgkin lymphoma.

V and J are TRBV6-5 and TRBJ2-1; D is uncertain. The CDR3 has 14 residues. V was pared by 2 bases and J by 6 bases, with 11 bases between. The germline gives CDR1 MNHEY, CDR2 SVGAGI. The CDR3 DNA is TGTGCCAGCAGTTACGGAAGACAAGTCAATGAGCAGTTCTTC. It translates to CASSYGRQVNEQFF.

CDR3 protein: CASSWDFQETQYF. The DNA of the CDR3 is TGTGCCAGCAGCTGGGACTTCCAAGAGACCCAGTACTTC. J is TRBJ2-5 and V is TRBV5-6; a possible D gene is TRBD2 (6 bases). CDR3 size: 13 residues. The V end was cut by 3 bases, the J end by 1 base, with 7 bases between. Germline V gene lookup returns CDR1 SGHDT and CDR2 YYEEEE.

This chain connects TRBV4-3 to TRBJ1-2; D unresolved. Trimming removed 0 bases from V and 8 bases from J, with 16 bases in between. This CDR3 contains 15 residues. Germline lookup yields CDR1 LGHNA and CDR2 YSLEER. The CDR3 here is CASSQDFGRERGYTF. Written as DNA, the CDR3 is TGCGCCAGCAGCCAAGATTTTGGTCGGGAGCGGGGCTACACCTTC.

This rearrangement joins TRBV10-3 to TRBJ1-5; tentatively, D is TRBD1 (5 bases). CDR1 is ENHRY, CDR2 SYGVKD, per germline. CDR3 length: 15 residues. With 0 bases removed from V and 3 bases from J, the gap between germline ends came to 9 bases. DNA for the CDR3: TGTGCCATCAGTGAGTCCGGGGGGAACAATCAGCCCCAGCATTTT. Its protein is CAISESGGNNQPQHF.

V usage is TRBV19 and J usage is TRBJ2-5; unclear D gene. Germline values: CDR1 LNHDA, CDR2 SQIVND (reference sequence). Trimming cost V 5 bases and J 2 bases, with 9 bases left between them. The CDR3 sequence is 13 residues long. CDR3 DNA sequence: TGTGCCAGTAGTTGGCAGGTGCAAGAGACCCAGTACTTC. Translation: CASSWQVQETQYF.

This rearrangement joins TRBV10-3 to TRBJ2-7; 16 bases agree with TRBD2. The CDR3 length is 18 residues. Germline V CDR1 and CDR2: ENHRY, SYGVKD. Germline trimming cut 2 bases from V and 2 bases from J; bases unmatched to any gene: 6. DNA of the CDR3: TGTGCCATCAGTGAGGGAAAGGGACTAGCGGGAGGGCCCTACGAGCAGTACTTC. It codes for CAISEGKGLAGGPYEQYF.

This chain joins TRBV4-3 and TRBJ1-1, with 8 positions matching TRBD1. Germline V gene sequence: CDR1 LGHNA, CDR2 YSLEER. J gave up 1 base and V 0 bases, and 7 bases lay outside the gene matches. This CDR3 contains 17 residues. CDR3 region: CASSQDPGQATNTEAFF. The CDR3 DNA follows: TGCGCCAGCAGCCAAGATCCGGGACAGGCCACGAACACTGAAGCTTTCTTT.

This clone was seen a handful of times. The chain employs TRBV7-2 and TRBJ2-5, with D perhaps given as TRBD1 or TRBD2 (5 bases each). The CDR3 has 15 amino acids. The germline gives CDR1 SGHTA, CDR2 FQGNSA. The germline V and J ends were trimmed by 5 bases and 4 bases, with 17 bases remaining between them. The CDR3, as DNA: TGTGCCAGCAGCCGCAGGACCGGGACCTCAGAGACCCAGTACTTC. Translating it yields CASSRRTGTSETQYF.

The chain carries TRBV20-1 and TRBJ2-1; D not certain. This CDR3 contains 11 residues. Germline V gives CDR1 DFQATT, CDR2 SNEGSKA (reference sequence). Trimming took 2 bases from V and 5 from J, leaving 4 bases between them. The CDR3 loop reads CSARIDNEQFF. CDR3 DNA: TGCAGTGCTAGAATAGACAATGAGCAGTTCTTC.

The chain carries TRBV30 and TRBJ1-2; D not resolved. V was pared by 4 bases and J by 5 bases, with 14 bases between. In germline, CDR1 is GTSNPN, CDR2 SVGIG (reference sequence). The CDR3 is 13 residues long. CDR3 amino acids: CAWKVGLGYGYTF. The CDR3, as DNA: TGTGCCTGGAAGGTGGGGTTGGGGTATGGCTACACCTTC.

The J gene is TRBJ2-1, the V gene TRBV11-2, with D perhaps assigned TRBD1 or TRBD2 (6 bases each). V was trimmed by 4 bases and J by 4 bases, leaving 14 bases between them. This CDR3 has 15 residues. From germline, CDR1 is SGHAT and CDR2 FQNNGV. This chain's CDR3 is CASSSIRGDYNEQFF. Written as DNA, the CDR3 is TGTGCCAGCAGCTCCATTAGGGGGGATTACAATGAGCAGTTCTTC. Supplemented by reference TRBV11-2 and TRBJ2-1, the full variable domain reads EAGVAQSPRYKIIEKRQSVAFWCNPISGHATLYWYQQILGQGPKLLIQFQNNGVVDDSQLPKDRFSAERLKGVDSTLKIQPAKLEDSAVYLCASSSIRGDYNEQFFGPGTRLTVL.

The rearrangement links TRBV11-3 to TRBJ2-1, with 13 positions matching TRBD2. The CDR3 consists of 15 residues. Germline V gene lookup returns CDR1 SGHNT and CDR2 YENEEA. V lost 5 bases to trimming and J lost 7 bases; unmatched junction nucleotides: 5. CDR3 coding DNA: TGTGCCAGCAGCCCCGGGACTAGCGGGGCAAATGAGCAGTTCTTC. This codes for CASSPGTSGANEQFF.

The chain carries TRBV4-2 and TRBJ2-3, with 10 positions matching TRBD2. Germline CDR1 reads LGHNA; CDR2 reads YNFKEQ. J lost 7 bases, V lost 1 base, and 8 bases had no gene match. The CDR3 runs to 16 residues. For the CDR3, the DNA is TGTGCCAGCAGCCAAGGGGGGGCTAGCGGGGGTTATACGCAGTATTTT. Its translation is CASSQGGASGGYTQYF.

CDR3 nucleotide sequence: TGCGCCAGCAGCTTGTCTCCACAGGGAAACGAGCAGTACTTC. As protein: CASSLSPQGNEQYF. The chain uses TRBV5-1 and TRBJ2-7, with D tentatively TRBD1 (6 bases). With 1 base removed from V and 5 bases from J, the gap between germline ends came to 13 bases. CDR1 is SGHRS, CDR2 YFSETQ, per germline. The CDR3 totals 14 residues.

The chain recombines TRBV10-3 with TRBJ1-6, with 8 bases matching TRBD1. CDR3 length equals 14 residues. Trimming removed 6 bases from V and 7 bases from J; junction bases left unmatched: 5. Germline V gene sequence: CDR1 ENHRY, CDR2 SYGVKD. The CDR3 loop is CAIRQGAENSPLHF. In nucleotides, the CDR3 is TGTGCCATCAGGCAGGGGGCTGAGAATTCACCCCTCCACTTT.

The table lists this clone with a few counts. The rearrangement uses TRBV7-2 and TRBJ2-5; 10 bases fit TRBD2. The CDR3 spans 16 residues. Germline CDR1 and CDR2: SGHTA and FQGNSA. V was pared by 2 bases and J by 4 bases, with 7 bases of the junction left unmatched. The CDR3 region is CASSLWASGSGETQYF. In DNA form, the CDR3 reads TGTGCCAGCAGCTTATGGGCTAGCGGGAGCGGAGAGACCCAGTACTTC.

This rearrangement joins TRBV7-9 to TRBJ1-1; weak D call: TRBD1 (5 bases). CDR1 is SEHNR, CDR2 FQNEAQ, per germline (reference sequence). CDR3 length: 15 amino acids. V shed 3 bases and J shed 0 bases, with 11 bases lying between them. The CDR3 nucleotides read TGTGCCAGCAGCTTTACAGGCTACATGAACACTGAAGCTTTCTTT. Translating gives CASSFTGYMNTEAFF.

The chain recombines TRBV9 with TRBJ2-7; D is undetermined. This CDR3 is 15 amino acids long. Trimming cost V 0 bases and J 0 bases, with 10 bases left between them. Germline V gene lookup returns CDR1 SGDLS and CDR2 YYNGEE. CDR3 nucleotides: TGTGCCAGCAGCGTAGGTGCAGGAAGCTCCTACGAGCAGTACTTC. This gives the protein CASSVGAGSSYEQYF.

The V gene is TRBV10-2, the J gene TRBJ2-1; 13 bases line up with TRBD2. The V gene's germline CDR1 is WSHSY and CDR2 SAAADI. This CDR3 has 16 residues. V was clipped by 6 bases and J by 2 bases; unmatched bases: 4. DNA for the CDR3: TGCGCCAGCAGCAAAACTAGCGGGGGGGCCTACAATGAGCAGTTCTTC. Translated, it gives CASSKTSGGAYNEQFF.

There are a few counts of this clone. This rearrangement joins TRBV5-1 to TRBJ2-1, with 13 bases that match TRBD2. The CDR3 contains 17 residues. V dropped 5 bases and J dropped 5; count of bases not matched to a gene: 10. The germline gives CDR1 SGHRS, CDR2 YFSETQ. The CDR3 DNA is TGCGCCAGCAGACGGTACGGGGGACTAGCGGGGAACAATGAGCAGTTCTTC. Translated, it gives CASRRYGGLAGNNEQFF.

The chain is built from TRBV7-3 and TRBJ1-2; 10 bases line up with TRBD1. This CDR3 comprises 14 residues. Trimming removed 5 bases from V and 7 bases from J; junction bases left unmatched: 7. The germline CDR1 and CDR2 sequences are SGHTA and FQGTGA. The CDR3 DNA reads TGTGCCAGCAGCCCAGGACAGGGGGAGGGTGGCTACACCTTC. The encoded protein is CASSPGQGEGGYTF.

The V gene is TRBV27, the J gene TRBJ1-3; the D gene is possibly TRBD1 (6 bases). The germline CDR1 and CDR2 sequences are MNHEY and SMNVEV (reference sequence). The CDR3 is 17 amino acids. With 5 bases removed from V and 0 bases from J, the gap between germline ends came to 17 bases. CDR3 sequence reads: CASSPSVGASSGNTIYF. The CDR3 DNA reads TGTGCCAGCAGTCCCTCCGTGGGGGCATCCTCTGGAAACACCATATATTTT.

This clone was recorded a few times. This chain uses TRBV5-6 with TRBJ2-7; D possibly matches TRBD1 or TRBD2 (5 bases each). The CDR3 contains 13 residues. CDR1 is SGHDT and CDR2 is YYEEEE in the germline V gene. V was shortened by 4 bases and J by 7 bases, with 15 bases between the two germline ends. DNA for the CDR3: TGTGCCAGCAGCGGTGGGACGGCCCGGGAGCAGTACTTC. Its protein is CASSGGTAREQYF.

This chain joins TRBV5-8 and TRBJ2-3; D uncertain. The V and J ends lost 3 bases and 12 bases respectively, with 14 bases between them. CDR3 length: 12 amino acids. Germline V CDR1 and CDR2: SGHTS, YDEGEE. The CDR3 loop is CASSWDSRTQYF. CDR3 nucleotides: TGTGCCAGCAGCTGGGATTCAAGGACCCAGTATTTT.